The T cell receptor (beta chain) described here comes from a study of blood T cell repertoires in COVID-19. Background on the study: Sources were T cells, B-cell-depleted T cells, or PBMCs; the material itself was cDNA or gDNA.

Under the authors' procedure: Estimation of nucleated cell counts was performed using reference gene primer amplification. TCRdb keeps only in-frame clones here, not all; method: immunoSEQ multiplex PCR. That table furnishes V, J and clone size, whereas the DNA furnished D and trimming. The sample lists around 99,000 clones; more than 70% were seen once. This CDR3 is 16 amino acids long. Germline CDR1 and CDR2: MDHEN and SYDVKM. V gave up 3 bases and J gave up 0 bases, with 14 bases separating them. The rearrangement joins TRBV28 to TRBJ1-1; tentative D call: TRBD1 (5 bases). The TCR comes from a man aged 40-49 years with active or convalescent COVID-19. Sequenced input: peripheral blood. This chain's CDR3 is CASSFATALLNTEAFF. The CDR3 DNA sequence: TGTGCCAGCAGTTTCGCGACAGCGCTTTTGAACACTGAAGCTTTCTTT.